This T cell receptor (beta chain) derives from a study of shared clonotypes between healthy human individuals. The V and J ends lost 2 bases and 0 bases respectively, with 11 bases between them. The CDR3 loop spans 16 amino acids. In germline, CDR1 is LGHNA, CDR2 YSLEER. Whole-study findings and limits: Shared across a handful of donors were around 5% of the naive CD4 clonotypes.

Naive CD8 cells, CD45RO-negative and positively selected for CCR7, excluded terminally differentiated effector memory CD45RA+ cells. With respect to this clone: Its antigen is undetermined.

TCRdb's table, derived via immunoSEQ multiplex PCR, lists solely in-frame clones and lacks some. The table includes more than 2 million clones, less than 95% detected once. Sequencing was done on a sample of naive CD8+ T cells sorted from blood. The chain carries TRBV4-3 and TRBJ1-5; tentatively, D is TRBD1 (6 bases). This receptor was identified in a man younger than 30 in good health. The CDR3 DNA follows: TGCGCCAGCAGCCAAACAGGGCCTTATAGCAATCAGCCCCAGCATTTT. Its protein is CASSQTGPYSNQPQHF.